One T cell receptor (beta chain) is described in this entry. Its specificity is not known. The sample is drawn from a study of blood T cells in healthy people across ages. General study findings and limits: Diversity was estimated from one million T cells, and these estimates were considered underestimates.

Trimming removed 1 base at V and 2 bases at J, with 6 bases between. Germline CDR1 and CDR2: SEHNR and FQNEAQ (reference sequence). The CDR3 extends over 14 amino acids. A sample-barcoded 5' primer and a J-beta primer mix were used in a second PCR of roughly 7 to 12 cycles. Each cDNA molecule, via a template-switch adaptor with 12 random nucleotides, was tagged. TCRdb used MiXCR to reprocess the 5' RACE reads, holding one entry per CDR3 protein. The sample shows fewer than 2 million distinct CDR3 sequences, approximately 40% of them seen only once. The J gene is TRBJ1-3, the V gene TRBV7-9, with D perhaps TRBD1 (5 bases). The source material was blood. This receptor was obtained from a human donor in good health. The CDR3 nucleotides read TGTGCCAGCAGCTTAGAACAGGCTGGAAACACCATATATTTT. This translates into CASSLEQAGNTIYF.